Below, 16 T cell receptor beta chains from the same sample are listed, as sequenced in a study of blood T cells in healthy people across ages. Using a J-beta primer mix together with a sample-barcoded 5' primer, a second PCR was run for roughly 6 to 12 cycles. TCRdb itself ran the 5' RACE reads through MiXCR, one entry per CDR3 protein. The table has about 1.1 million distinct CDR3 sequences, 35% to 40% seen once. The sequencing input was blood. These receptors originate from a man aged 18 to 35 in good health.

This clonotype has only one observation. The chain has TRBV4-2 and TRBJ1-1, with 7 bases that match TRBD1. Trimming cost V 6 bases and J 7 bases; bases outside gene matches: 14. CDR3 length: 15 amino acids. Germline assignment: CDR1 LGHNA and CDR2 YNFKEQ. The CDR3 spells CASRNDPGQQNEAFF. The CDR3 nucleotides read TGTGCCAGCAGAAACGATCCGGGACAGCAGAATGAAGCTTTCTTT.

In the case of this clonotype: This may come from a read error, since a much larger clone is one base off. The chain links TRBV7-2 to TRBJ1-2; D is ambiguous. Trimming shortened V by 5 bases and J by 7 bases, and 14 bases separated the two germline ends. The germline V gene encodes CDR1 SGHTA and CDR2 FQGNSA. There are 13 residues in the CDR3. The CDR3 DNA is TGTGCCAGCAGCGTAGATCCGGAACGTGGCTACACCTTC. This sequence encodes CASSVDPERGYTF. The whole variable domain, remainder taken from reference TRBV7-2 and TRBJ1-2, is GAGVSQSPSNKVTEKGKDVELRCDPISGHTALYWYRQSLGQGLEFLIYFQGNSAPDKSGLPSDRFSAERTGGSVSTLTIQRTQQEDSAVYLCASSVDPERGYTFGSGTRLTVV.

The V gene is TRBV6-5, the J gene TRBJ2-7, with 7 nucleotides matching TRBD1. The CDR3 is 15 amino acids. J lost 7 bases, V lost 8 bases, and 17 bases had no gene match. Germline assignment: CDR1 MNHEY and CDR2 SVGAGI. CDR3 region: CASRKSGGPYNEQYF. CDR3 DNA sequence: TGTGCCAGCCGAAAGTCAGGGGGACCCTACAATGAGCAGTACTTC.

This chain joins TRBV12-3 or TRBV12-4 and TRBJ2-3, with D perhaps matching TRBD2 (6 bases). The CDR3 sequence is 13 residues long. V lost 5 bases, J lost 8 bases, and 14 bases lay in between. The CDR3 DNA follows: TGTGCCAGCAGTACAAGACTAGGAGGTACGCAGTATTTT. Translation gives CASSTRLGGTQYF.

This clonotype was counted a single time. This rearrangement joins TRBV2 to TRBJ2-5; 8 positions match TRBD1. The J call is doubtful: the DNA matches TRBJ2-4 better. Germline lookup yields CDR1 SNHLY and CDR2 FYNNEI. The CDR3 is made up of 21 amino acids. The CDR3 nucleotides read TGTGCCAGCAGTGAAGTGTTATGGACAGGGAATGTTAAGGGGACCAAAAACATTCAGTACTTC. Its translation is CASSEVLWTGNVKGTKNIQYF.

The chain carries TRBV20-1 and TRBJ1-6, with D tentatively TRBD1 (5 bases). The germline V gene has CDR1 DFQATT and CDR2 SNEGSKA (reference sequence). Between the trimmed V and J ends, which lost 3 bases and 7 bases, there was a span of 19 bases. The length of the CDR3 is 16 residues. The CDR3 bases are TGCAGTGCTAGTGTCGGACATGAGGGAAGCAATTCACCCCTCCACTTT. Translated, it gives CSASVGHEGSNSPLHF.

V gene TRBV2 combines with J gene TRBJ2-3; 8 bases match TRBD1. Germline values: CDR1 SNHLY, CDR2 FYNNEI. This CDR3 comprises 14 residues. The J segment lost 2 bases and the V segment lost 8 bases, leaving 6 bases of the junction unmatched. The CDR3 is CASGRDRITDTQYF. In DNA, the CDR3 is TGTGCCAGCGGTAGGGACAGGATCACAGATACGCAGTATTTT.

The table lists this clonotype with a count of one. One end of the junction does not line up with germline, which may come from a read error. This sequence joins TRBV27 and TRBJ2-1; D unclear. This CDR3 has 12 amino acids. Germline CDR1 and CDR2: MNHEY and SMNVEV (reference sequence). CDR3 region: CASSTGPNDQFF. CDR3 bases: TGTGCCAGCAGTACTGGACCCAATGATCAGTTCTTC.

In this sample, this clonotype turned up a few times. In DNA, the CDR3 is TGTGCCAGCAGCTCCCGATTAGCCTACAATGAGCAGTACTTC. It encodes CASSSRLAYNEQYF. The chain couples TRBV7-2 to TRBJ2-1; D unresolved. The better agreement between TRBJ2-7 and the DNA end casts doubt on the J call. This CDR3 is 14 amino acids long. The germline gives CDR1 SGHTA, CDR2 FQGNSA.

The chain joins TRBV20-1 to TRBJ2-5, with TRBD1 matching 8 bases. V dropped 5 bases and J dropped 3; count of bases not matched to a gene: 5. The CDR3 spans 13 residues. The germline V gene encodes CDR1 DFQATT and CDR2 SNEGSKA (reference sequence). This chain's CDR3 is CSAYWGQEETQYF. The DNA for the CDR3 is TGCAGTGCTTACTGGGGACAGGAAGAGACCCAGTACTTC.

The chain combines TRBV3-1 with TRBJ2-1, with 10 bases identical to TRBD2. Germline-derived CDR1 and CDR2 are LGHDT and YNNKEL (reference sequence). This CDR3 comprises 16 residues. V gave up 3 bases and J gave up 3 bases; unmatched junction bases: 5. CDR3 loop: CASSHPSGGDYNEQFF. DNA of the CDR3: TGTGCCAGCAGCCATCCAAGCGGGGGGGACTACAATGAGCAGTTCTTC.

This clonotype was observed a few times. The chain links TRBV9 to TRBJ2-2, with D uncertain. Looked up from germline, CDR1 is SGDLS and CDR2 is YYNGEE. This CDR3 has 12 amino acids. The V and J ends lost 3 bases and 6 bases respectively, with 6 bases between them. CDR3 residues: CASSAVAGELFF. The CDR3 bases are TGTGCCAGCAGCGCGGTTGCCGGGGAGCTGTTTTTT.

This clonotype was counted only a few times. The V call is TRBV20-1, the J call TRBJ1-5, with D uncertain. The CDR3 runs to 12 residues. Germline CDR1 DFQATT, CDR2 SNEGSKA (reference sequence). Trimming pared 4 bases from V and 7 bases from J, leaving 11 bases between. The CDR3 sequence: CSATQTRQPQHF. The CDR3 DNA sequence: TGCAGTGCTACTCAGACGAGACAGCCCCAGCATTTT.

The genes are TRBV12-3 or TRBV12-4 and TRBJ1-2; 8 nucleotides align to TRBD1. The CDR3 is 14 residues long. After removal of 6 bases from V and 3 bases from J, the junction contained 6 bases not matched to a gene. CDR3 sequence reads: CASRNQGADYGYTF. The CDR3, as DNA: TGTGCCAGCAGAAATCAGGGGGCCGACTATGGCTACACCTTC.

The V gene is TRBV12-3 or TRBV12-4, the J gene TRBJ2-1, with D possibly called TRBD1 or TRBD2 (5 bases each). Trimming left V 6 bases short and J 3 bases short, with 12 bases between. The CDR3 length is 14 residues. The CDR3 protein is CASRRGAVYNEQFF. The CDR3 DNA reads as TGTGCCAGCAGAAGAGGGGCGGTCTACAATGAGCAGTTCTTC.

In this sample, this clonotype turned up a few times. The CDR3 DNA sequence: TGTGCCAGCAGTTTATCAGCGTCCCATGGCTACACCTTC. It specifies CASSLSASHGYTF. The chain combines TRBV27 with TRBJ1-2; D gene unclear. CDR3 length: 13 residues. V gave up 0 bases and J gave up 6 bases, with 8 bases separating them. Germline-derived CDR1 and CDR2 are MNHEY and SMNVEV (reference sequence).